The 20 T cell receptor beta chains below all came from one sample that was sequenced in a study of blood T cell repertoires in COVID-19. Measured with immunoSEQ multiplex PCR; TCRdb has only the in-frame clones, and not every one. The sample lists over 65,000 clones; 65% to 90% were seen once. Specimen: peripheral blood. The receptors were sampled from an elderly man with active COVID-19.

This clone came up once. The chain couples TRBV15 to TRBJ2-7; TRBD1 matches 10 bases. With V trimmed by 4 bases and J by 5 bases, 11 bases remained unmatched. This CDR3 is 16 amino acids long. From germline, CDR1 is LNHNV and CDR2 YYDKDF (reference sequence). The CDR3 here is CATSKSGGTGVHEQYF. CDR3 coding DNA: TGTGCCACCAGCAAATCAGGGGGGACAGGGGTCCACGAGCAGTACTTC.

The rearrangement links TRBV5-5 to TRBJ2-1; D perhaps matches TRBD1 (7 bases). This CDR3 is 15 amino acids long. The germline V gene has CDR1 SGHKS and CDR2 YYEKEE (reference sequence). Trimming took off 4 bases at V and 0 bases at J, with 11 bases between the two ends. The CDR3, as DNA: TGTGCCAGCAGCACGCGGGACAGCTCCTACAATGAGCAGTTCTTC. Residues: CASSTRDSSYNEQFF.

V is TRBV5-1 and J is TRBJ2-1, with TRBD2 matching over 8 bases. The V and J ends lost 0 bases and 5 bases, in that order; junction bases with no gene match: 7. This CDR3 spans 16 amino acids. Germline V CDR1 and CDR2: SGHRS, YFSETQ. The CDR3 sequence: CASSLADSGTNNEQFF. CDR3 sequence (DNA): TGCGCCAGCAGCTTGGCCGATAGCGGGACAAACAATGAGCAGTTCTTC.

This chain links TRBV5-4 with TRBJ2-7, with 7 bases aligning to TRBD1. Germline V gives CDR1 SGHNT, CDR2 YYREEE (reference sequence). There are 12 residues in the CDR3. The trim removed 5 bases at V and 3 bases at J, leaving 2 bases unmatched. For the CDR3, the DNA is TGTGCCAGCAGTTGGGACAGCTACGAGCAGTACTTC. As protein: CASSWDSYEQYF.

The chain carries TRBV14 and TRBJ1-4; no reliable D call. CDR3 length: 14 residues. V lost 1 base to trimming and J lost 4 bases, with 7 bases between them. Germline assignment: CDR1 SGHDN and CDR2 FVKESK. The CDR3: CASSQGLINEKLFF. Here the CDR3 DNA reads TGTGCCAGCAGCCAAGGACTGATTAATGAAAAACTGTTTTTT.

The chain recombines TRBV7-2 with TRBJ2-7, with D possibly matching TRBD2 (5 bases). This CDR3 is built from 12 residues. The germline CDR1 and CDR2 sequences are SGHTA and FQGNSA. V lost 5 bases and J 7 bases, leaving 12 bases between the germline ends. The CDR3 reads CASSLRTGEQYF. The CDR3 nucleotides read TGTGCCAGCAGCCTGCGCACGGGGGAGCAGTACTTC.

The CDR3 DNA is TGCGCCAGCAGCTTGAGACAGGGGAAGAATTCACCCCTCCACTTT. It is translated as CASSLRQGKNSPLHF. The rearrangement links TRBV5-1 to TRBJ1-6; 8 nucleotides line up with TRBD1. Trimming cost V 1 base and J 7 bases; bases outside gene matches: 4. CDR1 is SGHRS and CDR2 is YFSETQ in the germline V gene. The CDR3 is made up of 15 amino acids.

This chain uses TRBV2 with TRBJ2-1; TRBD2 matches at 9 bases. The germline V gene has CDR1 SNHLY and CDR2 FYNNEI. This CDR3 is 13 amino acids long. Unmatched junction bases numbered 7, after V lost 4 bases and J lost 12 bases. In DNA, the CDR3 is TGTGCCAGCAGTGCCCGAATAGCGGGAGCGCAGTTCTTC. This sequence encodes CASSARIAGAQFF. The whole variable domain, remainder taken from reference TRBV2 and TRBJ2-1, is EPEVTQTPSHQVTQMGQEVILRCVPISNHLYFYWYRQILGQKVEFLVSFYNNEISEKSEIFDDQFSVERPDGSNFTLKIRSTKLEDSAMYFCASSARIAGAQFFGPGTRLTVL.

This clone has just one count. The chain joins TRBV6-5 to TRBJ1-3; D is undetermined. This CDR3 spans 12 amino acids. The germline V gene has CDR1 MNHEY and CDR2 SVGAGI. Trimming shortened V by 7 bases and J by 0 bases, and 4 bases separated the two germline ends. CDR3 amino acids: CASTGSGNTIYF. The DNA of the CDR3 is TGTGCCAGCACCGGCTCTGGAAACACCATATATTTT.

The rearrangement links TRBV4-3 to TRBJ2-3; TRBD1 might be the D (5 bases). CDR3 size: 22 residues. The V and J ends lost 0 bases and 0 bases respectively, with 28 bases between them. Germline CDR1 is LGHNA and CDR2 is YSLEER. CDR3 sequence (DNA): TGCGCCAGCAGCCAAGATCTGATCGCGACAGTTGCCTTCGCGTCTAGCACAGATACGCAGTATTTT. This translates into CASSQDLIATVAFASSTDTQYF.

This clone was detected a few times. The rearrangement uses TRBV19 and TRBJ1-1, with TRBD1 matching over 8 bases. The CDR3 length is 16 residues. Germline trimming cut 4 bases from V and 5 bases from J; bases unmatched to any gene: 12. Germline V CDR1 and CDR2: LNHDA, SQIVND (reference sequence). The CDR3 region is CASSTRTGSMMTEAFF. In DNA, the CDR3 is TGTGCCAGTAGTACCAGGACAGGGAGTATGATGACTGAAGCTTTCTTT.

This chain uses TRBV4-2 with TRBJ2-3, with 10 bases aligning to TRBD2. V was clipped by 0 bases and J by 3 bases; unmatched bases: 9. The V gene's germline CDR1 is LGHNA and CDR2 YNFKEQ. CDR3 length equals 18 residues. For the CDR3, the DNA is TGTGCCAGCAGCCAAGATATGGGGGGACTAGCGTATACAGATACGCAGTATTTT. The encoded protein is CASSQDMGGLAYTDTQYF.

The chain links TRBV6-1 to TRBJ2-5, with 7 nucleotides matching TRBD2. The CDR3 sequence is 17 residues long. J was trimmed by 2 bases and V by 0 bases; bases with no gene match: 9. Germline V gene lookup returns CDR1 MNHNS and CDR2 SASEGT. Here the CDR3 DNA reads TGTGCCAGCAGTGAAGCGCTTCTGGGCGGGGGTCAAGAGACCCAGTACTTC. Its protein product is CASSEALLGGGQETQYF.

CDR3 DNA: TGCGCCAGCAGCCTAGACGGGAGGCGAACCTACGAGCAGTACTTC. It specifies CASSLDGRRTYEQYF. The V call is TRBV5-1, the J call TRBJ2-7, with 7 positions matching TRBD2. Trimming at V came to 4 bases and at J to 2 bases, leaving 9 bases not matched to a gene. The CDR3 covers 15 residues. Per the germline V gene, CDR1 is SGHRS and CDR2 is YFSETQ.

The CDR3 DNA follows: TGCGCCAGCAGCTTGGGGCTAGCGGGATTCACAGATACGCAGTATTTT. Translating gives CASSLGLAGFTDTQYF. The genes are TRBV5-1 and TRBJ2-3, with 9 bases that match TRBD2. J lost 2 bases, V lost 0 bases, and 4 bases had no gene match. CDR1 and CDR2 from the germline V gene are SGHRS and YFSETQ. The CDR3 length is 16 residues.

The CDR3 DNA follows: TGCGCCAGCAGCCCTCGAGGGCAGGGGGCTGTTCGGTTGGTAACTGAAGCTTTCTTT. Translating gives CASSPRGQGAVRLVTEAFF. The chain recombines TRBV5-1 with TRBJ1-1; 8 nucleotides match TRBD1. Germline CDR1 is SGHRS and CDR2 is YFSETQ. V lost 4 bases, J lost 5 bases, and 22 bases stayed unmatched. The CDR3 runs to 19 residues.

The V gene is TRBV14, the J gene TRBJ1-6; 7 nucleotides align to TRBD1. The V gene's germline CDR1 is SGHDN and CDR2 FVKESK. CDR3 length: 15 amino acids. With 4 bases clipped from V and 7 bases from J, the junction kept 7 bases outside the gene matches. CDR3 loop: CASSLQGMGNSPLHF. The CDR3 DNA reads as TGTGCCAGCAGCCTACAGGGGATGGGAAATTCACCCCTCCACTTT.

The chain is built from TRBV18 and TRBJ1-6, with D perhaps TRBD1 (6 bases). The ends were cut back, 4 bases at V and 7 bases at J, with 11 bases in the middle. CDR1 is KGHSH and CDR2 is LQKENI in the germline V gene. This CDR3 region has 14 residues. CDR3 sequence: CASSQDRFNSPLHF. The CDR3 DNA sequence: TGTGCCAGCTCACAAGACAGGTTCAATTCACCCCTCCACTTT.

V is TRBV6-2 or TRBV6-3 and J is TRBJ2-1; 8 positions agree with TRBD2. With 6 bases clipped from V and 12 bases from J, the junction kept 22 bases outside the gene matches. The germline CDR1 and CDR2 sequences are MNHEY and SVGEGT. CDR3 length: 17 residues. The CDR3 DNA follows: TGTGCCAGCAGCATTACCGAAAGCGGGGGCCGGGATCGCGGGCAGTTCTTC. This sequence encodes CASSITESGGRDRGQFF.

The V and J genes are TRBV6-2 or TRBV6-3 and TRBJ2-5, with D possibly TRBD1 on 5 matching bases. The ends were cut back, 2 bases at V and 5 bases at J, with 9 bases in the middle. Germline CDR1 is MNHEY and CDR2 is SVGEGT. The CDR3 consists of 13 residues. CDR3 sequence: CASSYVGRETQYF. DNA for the CDR3: TGTGCCAGCAGTTACGTGGGGCGGGAGACCCAGTACTTC.